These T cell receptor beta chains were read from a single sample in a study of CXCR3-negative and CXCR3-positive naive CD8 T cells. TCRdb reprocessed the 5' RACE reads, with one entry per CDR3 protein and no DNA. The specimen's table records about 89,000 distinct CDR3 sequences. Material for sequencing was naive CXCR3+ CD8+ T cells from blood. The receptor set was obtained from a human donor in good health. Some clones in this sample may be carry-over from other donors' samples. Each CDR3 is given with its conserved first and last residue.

CARRTNTEAFF | TRBV2 | 11 | TRBJ1-1
CASSLTRDYEQYF | TRBV27 | 13 | TRBJ2-7
CASTTPYNEQFF | TRBV5-6 | 12 | TRBJ2-1
CASSLSQGPINEQYF | TRBV7-2 | 15 | TRBJ2-7
CASSPGTSGRGETQYF | TRBV6-6 | 16 | TRBJ2-5
CASSQVTHRATGELFF | TRBV4-3 | 16 | TRBJ2-2
CASSLPSFGTSGAYEQYF | TRBV28 | 18 | TRBJ2-7
CASSLDSHLQFF | TRBV28 | 12 | TRBJ2-1
CASSDDRSLSYEQYF | TRBV9 | 15 | TRBJ2-7
CSVERIYGYTF | TRBV29-1 | 11 | TRBJ1-2
CASSPSGEKDTQYF | TRBV7-6 | 14 | TRBJ2-3
CASSDGTVTGELFF | TRBV5-1 | 14 | TRBJ2-2
CASSLGINTEAFF | TRBV28 | 13 | TRBJ1-1
CSVNAEDNTEAFF | TRBV29-1 | 13 | TRBJ1-1
CASCRTSGADEQFF | TRBV6-2/TRBV6-3 | 14 | TRBJ2-1
CASSLGSGYEQFF | TRBV5-1 | 13 | TRBJ2-1
CASSRGINEKLFF | TRBV7-9 | 13 | TRBJ1-4